The clone carrying this T cell receptor (beta chain) was seen many times. This specimen belongs to a study of molecular identifiers for immune sequencing clone quantification. TCRdb called the PCR reads again in MiXCR, with one record for every CDR3 protein. The table lists more than 250,000 distinct CDR3 sequences, about 22% of them singletons. The ends were cut back, 0 bases at V and 3 bases at J, with 13 bases in the middle. Germline V gene lookup returns CDR1 SNHLY and CDR2 FYNNEI. CDR3 length equals 16 residues. Source material: naive CD8+ T cells from blood, with Jurkat cell RNA spiked in. The subset: FACS-sorted CD8+CD4-CCR7+CD45RA+ naive T cells. This TCR was sampled from a human donor in good health. Some libraries in this study had Jurkat cell RNA spiked in. The chain uses TRBV2 and TRBJ2-3, with a possible D match to TRBD1 (6 bases). CDR3 sequence: CASSEAIRGWTDTQYF. The CDR3 region has the DNA TGTGCCAGCAGTGAAGCTATCAGGGGATGGACAGATACGCAGTATTTT.